One sample yielded the 19 T cell receptor beta chains listed below, sequenced in a study of early stage breast cancer tumors. Data came from immunoSEQ multiplex PCR; TCRdb stores just in-frame clones and leaves some out. The sample includes tens of thousands of clones, 90% to 95% seen only once; the top ten take more than 4%. Specimen: blood. These receptors all come from a person aged 70 to 79 with breast cancer.

J is TRBJ2-7 and V is TRBV11-2; D ambiguous. The V and J ends lost 3 bases and 0 bases respectively, with 9 bases between them. This CDR3 has 14 residues. In germline, CDR1 is SGHAT, CDR2 FQNNGV. The CDR3 DNA is TGTGCCAGCAGCTTGAGTCTTCTCTCCTACGAGCAGTACTTC. Residues: CASSLSLLSYEQYF.

The rearrangement links TRBV5-4 to TRBJ1-2; D uncertain. Germline V gives CDR1 SGHNT, CDR2 YYREEE (reference sequence). V lost 4 bases and J lost 4, with 17 bases in between. CDR3 length: 15 residues. The CDR3 is CASSLDPDGSYGYTF. DNA of the CDR3: TGTGCCAGCAGCCTGGATCCCGACGGGAGCTATGGCTACACCTTC.

This rearrangement joins TRBV19 to TRBJ1-5; 7 bases map to TRBD1. Germline CDR1 is LNHDA and CDR2 is SQIVND (reference sequence). The junction had 8 bases not matched to a gene; V was cut back by 7 bases and J by 5 bases. The CDR3 has 14 amino acids. Here the CDR3 DNA reads TGTGCCAGTACCCACACAGGGGTGGATCAGCCCCAGCATTTT. Protein sequence: CASTHTGVDQPQHF. Supplemented by reference TRBV19 and TRBJ1-5, the full variable domain reads DGGITQSPKYLFRKEGQNVTLSCEQNLNHDAMYWYRQDPGQGLRLIYYSQIVNDFQKGDIAEGYSVSREKKESFPLTVTSAQKNPTAFYLCASTHTGVDQPQHFGDGTRLSIL.

The chain recombines TRBV28 with TRBJ2-3; TRBD2 aligns across 16 bases. CDR1 is MDHEN and CDR2 is SYDVKM in the germline V gene. V shed 6 bases and J 6 bases; nucleotides not matched to a gene: 6. CDR3 length equals 16 residues. The CDR3: CASRPGTSGRGDTQYF. DNA of the CDR3: TGTGCCAGCAGGCCCGGGACTAGCGGGAGGGGCGATACGCAGTATTTT.

The rearrangement uses TRBV18 and TRBJ2-1; TRBD2 agrees at 12 bases. Trimming removed 0 bases from V and 9 bases from J; junction bases left unmatched: 6. The CDR3 has 16 amino acids. Germline CDR1 and CDR2: KGHSH and LQKENI. The CDR3 DNA sequence: TGTGCCAGCTCACCACCGGCTAGCGGGAGGGCGGTTGAGCAGTTCTTC. The encoded protein is CASSPPASGRAVEQFF.

The gene calls are TRBV14 and TRBJ1-4, with D hard to call. Germline lookup yields CDR1 SGHDN and CDR2 FVKESK. The CDR3 contains 13 residues. V was cut by 4 bases and J by 4 bases, with 7 bases left in between. CDR3 DNA: TGTGCCAGCAGCCGGGCCAGTAATGAAAAACTGTTTTTT. Translated: CASSRASNEKLFF.

The chain employs TRBV19 and TRBJ1-1, with 7 nucleotides matching TRBD1. Germline V lookup: CDR1 LNHDA, CDR2 SQIVND (reference sequence). This CDR3 contains 16 residues. Trimming cost V 6 bases and J 6 bases; bases outside gene matches: 16. CDR3 sequence: CASRPPRGQGGSEAFF. As DNA, the CDR3 is TGTGCCAGTAGACCTCCGAGGGGGCAGGGTGGCTCTGAAGCTTTCTTT.

The rearrangement uses TRBV14 and TRBJ2-5, with 7 bases that match TRBD1. The CDR3 length is 16 residues. Trimming cost V 1 base and J 5 bases; bases outside gene matches: 10. Germline assignment: CDR1 SGHDN and CDR2 FVKESK. The CDR3 DNA reads TGTGCCAGCAGCCAAGTAAAGGGGGCGTCCGCGGAGACCCAGTACTTC. As protein: CASSQVKGASAETQYF.

The genes are TRBV4-1 and TRBJ2-4; tentative D call: TRBD2 (5 bases). The V gene's germline CDR1 is MGHRA and CDR2 YSYEKL. The CDR3 consists of 18 residues. Trimming cost V 1 base and J 2 bases, with 18 bases left between them. The CDR3 is CASSQVVETGMPKNIQYF. In nucleotides, the CDR3 is TGCGCCAGCAGCCAAGTAGTGGAAACGGGGATGCCCAAAAACATTCAGTACTTC.

V and J are TRBV7-2 and TRBJ2-7; D perhaps matches TRBD1 (5 bases). V lost 4 bases and J lost 3, with 13 bases in between. This CDR3 spans 14 amino acids. Germline V gives CDR1 SGHTA, CDR2 FQGNSA. CDR3: CASSSTVGGYEQYF. The CDR3 region has the DNA TGTGCCAGCAGCTCGACAGTGGGTGGCTACGAGCAGTACTTC.

The V gene is TRBV6-6, the J gene TRBJ1-1; perhaps TRBD1 as D (6 bases). Germline assignment: CDR1 MNHNY and CDR2 SVGAGI (reference sequence). The V and J ends lost 11 bases and 5 bases respectively, with 21 bases between them. There are 14 residues in the CDR3. In nucleotides, the CDR3 is TGTGCCGGCCATACAGATCAGGGGACGACTGAAGCTTTCTTT. It specifies CAGHTDQGTTEAFF.

This chain uses TRBV11-2 with TRBJ1-1; the D gene is possibly TRBD1 (6 bases). V lost 0 bases and J 1 base, leaving 15 bases between the germline ends. Germline CDR1 is SGHAT and CDR2 is FQNNGV. The CDR3 is 17 residues long. The CDR3 DNA is TGTGCCAGCAGCTTAGATGGAAGGACAGCAGGGAACACTGAAGCTTTCTTT. Translated: CASSLDGRTAGNTEAFF.

The V and J genes are TRBV7-2 and TRBJ2-3; tentatively, D is TRBD2 (5 bases). The V gene's germline CDR1 is SGHTA and CDR2 FQGNSA. The CDR3 sequence is 15 residues long. With 4 bases removed from V and 2 bases from J, the gap between germline ends came to 13 bases. The CDR3 sequence is CASSSGLLYTDTQYF. DNA of the CDR3: TGTGCCAGCAGCTCCGGACTCCTTTACACAGATACGCAGTATTTT.

The rearrangement links TRBV14 to TRBJ2-2; the match to TRBD2 covers 10 bases. The junction had 7 bases not matched to a gene; V was cut back by 4 bases and J by 8 bases. Germline lookup yields CDR1 SGHDN and CDR2 FVKESK. The CDR3 covers 15 residues. The CDR3 loop reads CASSPRLAGPGELFF. CDR3 coding DNA: TGTGCCAGCAGCCCGCGACTAGCGGGCCCGGGGGAGCTGTTTTTT.

The genes are TRBV6-1 and TRBJ1-1, with D tentatively TRBD1 (5 bases). The CDR3 runs to 13 residues. In germline, CDR1 is MNHNS, CDR2 SASEGT. The V and J ends lost 4 bases and 1 base respectively, with 7 bases between them. The CDR3 protein is CASSAQGNTEAFF. Here the CDR3 DNA reads TGTGCCAGCAGTGCCCAGGGGAACACTGAAGCTTTCTTT.

The rearrangement uses TRBV28 and TRBJ1-2, with 10 nucleotides matching TRBD1. CDR3 length: 14 amino acids. The trim removed 6 bases at V and 4 bases at J, leaving 5 bases unmatched. Germline V lookup: CDR1 MDHEN, CDR2 SYDVKM. CDR3 region: CASRTTGGFYGYTF. The CDR3 DNA follows: TGTGCCAGCAGGACGACAGGGGGCTTCTATGGCTACACCTTC.

This chain joins TRBV11-2 and TRBJ2-7; the D gene is possibly TRBD2 (6 bases). The CDR3 runs to 17 residues. The V gene's germline CDR1 is SGHAT and CDR2 FQNNGV. V was shortened by 3 bases and J by 6 bases, with 24 bases between the two germline ends. The CDR3 loop is CASSFNRIAVLGGEQYF. Written as DNA, the CDR3 is TGTGCCAGCAGCTTTAATCGGATAGCGGTACTCGGGGGCGAGCAGTACTTC.

The chain uses TRBV6-1 and TRBJ2-7; 7 bases match TRBD1. V lost 5 bases, J lost 2 bases, and 6 bases stayed unmatched. CDR3 length: 14 residues. Germline values: CDR1 MNHNS, CDR2 SASEGT. The CDR3 reads CASSSTTGTYEQYF. The DNA for the CDR3 is TGTGCCAGCAGTTCCACGACAGGGACCTACGAGCAGTACTTC.

The V and J genes are TRBV9 and TRBJ2-3, with TRBD2 identical over 10 bases. V dropped 4 bases and J dropped 0; count of bases not matched to a gene: 14. The germline V gene has CDR1 SGDLS and CDR2 YYNGEE. The CDR3 is made up of 19 amino acids. The CDR3 DNA follows: TGTGCCAGCAGCCCCACATTAAAGCGGGGGGGACTAAGCACAGATACGCAGTATTTT. It yields the protein CASSPTLKRGGLSTDTQYF. The variable domain in full, with the rest retrieved from reference TRBV9 and TRBJ2-3, is DSGVTQTPKHLITATGQRVTLRCSPRSGDLSVYWYQQSLDQGLQFLIQYYNGEERAKGNILERFSAQQFPDLHSELNLSSLELGDSALYFCASSPTLKRGGLSTDTQYFGPGTRLTVL.